A few counts support the clone carrying this T cell receptor beta chain. This sample was taken from a study of blood T cell repertoires in COVID-19. Background on the study: From the United States, Italy and Spain came samples of acute and convalescent COVID-19. From T cells, B-cell-depleted T cells, or PBMCs came the material, which was cDNA or gDNA.

Methods used by the authors: Estimation of nucleated cell counts relied on the amplification of reference gene primers. Data came from immunoSEQ multiplex PCR; TCRdb stores just in-frame clones and leaves some out. From that table come the V and J calls and clone size; the DNA was used to work out D and trimming. The sample contains about 210,000 clones, approximately 83% of which appear only once. In germline, CDR1 is MRHNA, CDR2 SNTAGT. Deletions cut 3 bases from V and 0 bases from J, with 11 bases between. This CDR3 spans 16 amino acids. The clonotype was recovered from a woman aged 40 to 50 with active or convalescent COVID-19. The chain uses TRBV6-4 and TRBJ2-2; the D gene is possibly TRBD1 (6 bases). Sequenced sample: peripheral blood. The CDR3 protein is CASSDYGTPNTGELFF. In DNA, the CDR3 is TGTGCCAGCAGTGATTACGGGACACCGAACACCGGGGAGCTGTTTTTT.